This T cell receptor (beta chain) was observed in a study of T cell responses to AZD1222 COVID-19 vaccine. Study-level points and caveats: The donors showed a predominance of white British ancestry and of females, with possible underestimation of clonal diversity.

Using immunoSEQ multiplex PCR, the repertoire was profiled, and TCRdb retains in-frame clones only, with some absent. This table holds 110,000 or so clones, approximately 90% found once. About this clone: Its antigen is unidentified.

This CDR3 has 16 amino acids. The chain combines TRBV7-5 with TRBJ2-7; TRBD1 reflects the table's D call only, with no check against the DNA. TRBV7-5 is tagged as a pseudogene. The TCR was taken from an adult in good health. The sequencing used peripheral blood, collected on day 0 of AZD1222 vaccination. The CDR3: CARSSSLWAGFNEQYF. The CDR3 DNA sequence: TGTGCCAGAAGCTCATCCCTGTGGGCAGGGTTCAACGAGCAGTACTTC.